The TCR beta chain under discussion was sequenced for a study of shared clonotypes between healthy human individuals. Across the whole study: The people who gave samples were two women and three men aged 18 to 49. Notes on the study in general: In having few donors, the study represented limited genetic and exposure-history diversity.

As to this clone: The antigen remains undetermined.

In the original analysis: ImmunoSEQ supplied junction-only sequences lacking quality scores, so filtering was different. TCRdb keeps only in-frame clones here, not all; method: immunoSEQ multiplex PCR. From that table come the V and J calls and clone size; the DNA was used to work out D and trimming. Of about 1.1 million clones listed, 70% to 80% are singletons. Splitting the CD4+ cells yielded a CD45RA+ naive subset and a CD45RA-negative memory subset. V was clipped by 0 bases and J by 5 bases, with 11 bases between them. CDR1 SGDLS and CDR2 YYNGEE come from the germline V gene. The CDR3 loop spans 14 amino acids.

This clonotype was obtained from a young man in good health. Some clones in this sample may be carry-over from other donors' samples. The source material was memory CD4+ T cells from PBMCs. The subset was: CD45RA-negative fraction. This sequence joins TRBV9 and TRBJ2-5; no clear D gene. The CDR3 DNA sequence: TGTGCCAGCAGCGTAGGCGCAGGACGGGAGACCCAGTACTTC. It specifies CASSVGAGRETQYF.